This T cell receptor beta chain was obtained from a study of early T cells in non-severe SARS-CoV-2 infection. General study findings and limits: The study's VDJdb matching favored anti-spike CD8 responses and missed private and CD4 specificities.

The V gene lost 10 bases and the J gene lost 6 bases, with 19 bases spanning the gap. Germline lookup yields CDR1 LNHDA and CDR2 SQIVND (reference sequence). This CDR3 spans 13 amino acids. Note on this clonotype: What it binds is not known.

Each CDR3 protein gets one entry after TCRdb re-called the 5' RACE reads with MiXCR. The top ten hold roughly 2.8% of the sample, which has 45,000 to 55,000 distinct CDR3 sequences, 5.5% to 8% seen once. This clonotype originated in an adult who was a healthcare worker with PCR-confirmed SARS-CoV-2 infection or an uninfected control (not recorded which). The input for sequencing was whole blood, taken at baseline. The V and J genes are TRBV19 and TRBJ2-7; no firm D call. The CDR3 DNA reads as TGTGCCACCTCACCTCGGGTGTCCCTCGAGCAGTACTTC. Translation: CATSPRVSLEQYF.